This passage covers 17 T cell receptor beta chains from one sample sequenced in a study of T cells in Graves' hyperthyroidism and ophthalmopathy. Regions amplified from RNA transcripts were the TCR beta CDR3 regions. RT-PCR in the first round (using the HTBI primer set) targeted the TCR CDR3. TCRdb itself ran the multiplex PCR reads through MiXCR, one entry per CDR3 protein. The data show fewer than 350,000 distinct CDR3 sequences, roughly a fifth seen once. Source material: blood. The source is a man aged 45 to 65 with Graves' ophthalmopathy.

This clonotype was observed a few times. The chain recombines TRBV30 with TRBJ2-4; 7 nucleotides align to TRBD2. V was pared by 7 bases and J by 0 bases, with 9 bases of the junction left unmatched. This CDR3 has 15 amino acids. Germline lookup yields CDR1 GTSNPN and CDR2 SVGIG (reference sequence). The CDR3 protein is CAYSGGELAKNIQYF. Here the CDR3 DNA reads TGTGCCTACTCGGGGGGAGAACTAGCCAAAAACATTCAGTACTTC.

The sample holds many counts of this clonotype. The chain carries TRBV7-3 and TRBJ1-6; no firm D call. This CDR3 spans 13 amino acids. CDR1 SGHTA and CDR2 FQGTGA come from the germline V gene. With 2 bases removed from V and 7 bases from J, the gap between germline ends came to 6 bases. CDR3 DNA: TGTGCCAGCAGCTTAGCTGTGAATTCACCCCTCCACTTT. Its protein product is CASSLAVNSPLHF.

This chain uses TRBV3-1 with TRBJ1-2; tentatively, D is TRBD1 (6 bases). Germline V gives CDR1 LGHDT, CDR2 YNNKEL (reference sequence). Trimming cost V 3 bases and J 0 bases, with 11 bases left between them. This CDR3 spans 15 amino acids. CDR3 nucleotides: TGTGCCAGCAGCCAGGACAGCCTCCCTAACTATGGCTACACCTTC. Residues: CASSQDSLPNYGYTF.

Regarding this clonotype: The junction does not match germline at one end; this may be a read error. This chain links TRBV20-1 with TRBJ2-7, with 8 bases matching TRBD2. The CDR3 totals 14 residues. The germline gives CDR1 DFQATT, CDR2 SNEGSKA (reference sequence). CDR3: CSAVAGRWGYGQYF. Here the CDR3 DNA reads TGCAGTGCAGTAGCGGGAAGGTGGGGCTACGGGCAGTACTTC.

The CDR3 nucleotides are TGTGCCTCTGGGGCGAGCGCCAAAAACATTCAGTACTTC. As protein: CASGASAKNIQYF. The chain joins TRBV6-1 to TRBJ2-4; D is perhaps TRBD1 (5 bases). The CDR3 loop spans 13 amino acids. With 11 bases removed from V and 1 base from J, the gap between germline ends came to 12 bases. The V gene's germline CDR1 is MNHNS and CDR2 SASEGT.

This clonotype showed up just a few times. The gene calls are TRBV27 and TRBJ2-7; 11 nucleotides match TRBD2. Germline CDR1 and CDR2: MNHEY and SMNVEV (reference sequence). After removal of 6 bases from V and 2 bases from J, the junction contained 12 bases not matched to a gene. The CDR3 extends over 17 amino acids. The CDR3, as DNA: TGTGCCAGCAGGAGGGCTCTAGCGGGAGGCTCTCCCTACGAGCAGTACTTC. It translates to CASRRALAGGSPYEQYF.

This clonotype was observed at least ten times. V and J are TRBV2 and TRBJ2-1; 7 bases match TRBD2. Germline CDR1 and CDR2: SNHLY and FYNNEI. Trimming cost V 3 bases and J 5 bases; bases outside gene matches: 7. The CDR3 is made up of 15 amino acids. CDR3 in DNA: TGTGCCAGCAGTGAGGGGGGGTTTGGAGACAATGAGCAGTTCTTC. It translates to CASSEGGFGDNEQFF.

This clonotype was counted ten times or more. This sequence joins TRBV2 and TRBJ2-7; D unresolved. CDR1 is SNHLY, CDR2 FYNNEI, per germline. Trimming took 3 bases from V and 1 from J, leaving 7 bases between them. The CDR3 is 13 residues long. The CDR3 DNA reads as TGTGCCAGCAGTGAGGCGCGTTCCTACGAGCAGTACTTC. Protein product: CASSEARSYEQYF.

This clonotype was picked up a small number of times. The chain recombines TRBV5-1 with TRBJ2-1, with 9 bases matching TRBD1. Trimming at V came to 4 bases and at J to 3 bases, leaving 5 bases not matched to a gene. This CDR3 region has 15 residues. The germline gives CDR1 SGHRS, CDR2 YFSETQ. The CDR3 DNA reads TGCGCCAGCAGCGCGGGGACAGGGATCTACAATGAGCAGTTCTTC. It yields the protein CASSAGTGIYNEQFF.

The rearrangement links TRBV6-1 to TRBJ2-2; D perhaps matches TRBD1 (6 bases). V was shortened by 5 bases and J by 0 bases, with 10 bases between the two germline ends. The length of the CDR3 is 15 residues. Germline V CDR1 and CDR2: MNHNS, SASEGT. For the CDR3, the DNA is TGTGCCAGCAGTAGGACAGAAACGAACACCGGGGAGCTGTTTTTT. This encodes CASSRTETNTGELFF.

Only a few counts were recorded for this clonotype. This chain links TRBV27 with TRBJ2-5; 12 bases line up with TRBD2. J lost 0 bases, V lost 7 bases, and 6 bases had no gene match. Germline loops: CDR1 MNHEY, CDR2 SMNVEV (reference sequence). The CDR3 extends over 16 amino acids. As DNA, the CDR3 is TGTGCCAGCACCCGACTAGCGGGAGCGTACCAAGAGACCCAGTACTTC. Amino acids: CASTRLAGAYQETQYF.

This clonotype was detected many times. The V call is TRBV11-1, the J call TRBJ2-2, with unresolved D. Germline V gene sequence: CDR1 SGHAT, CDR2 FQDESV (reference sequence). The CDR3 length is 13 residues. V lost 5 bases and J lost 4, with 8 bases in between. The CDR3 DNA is TGTGCCAGCAGCCCCGGACCCACCGGGGAGCTGTTTTTT. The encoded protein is CASSPGPTGELFF.

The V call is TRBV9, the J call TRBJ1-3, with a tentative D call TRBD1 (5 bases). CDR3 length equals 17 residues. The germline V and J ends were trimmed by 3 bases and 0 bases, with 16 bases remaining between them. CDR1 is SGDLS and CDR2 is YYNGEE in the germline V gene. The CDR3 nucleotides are TGTGCCAGCAGCGGGGGCGGTACTCAAAGCTCTGGAAACACCATATATTTT. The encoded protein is CASSGGGTQSSGNTIYF.

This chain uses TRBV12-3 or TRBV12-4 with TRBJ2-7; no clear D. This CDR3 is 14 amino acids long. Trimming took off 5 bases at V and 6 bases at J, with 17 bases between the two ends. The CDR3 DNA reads TGTGCCAGCAGTCCCTCCTCTGTACACCTCGAGCAGTACTTC. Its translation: CASSPSSVHLEQYF.

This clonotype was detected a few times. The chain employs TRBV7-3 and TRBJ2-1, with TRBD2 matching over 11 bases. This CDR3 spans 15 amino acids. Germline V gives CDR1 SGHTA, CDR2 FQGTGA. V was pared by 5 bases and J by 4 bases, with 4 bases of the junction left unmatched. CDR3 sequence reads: CASSPRLAGYNEQFF. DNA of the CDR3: TGTGCCAGCAGCCCACGACTAGCGGGGTACAATGAGCAGTTCTTC.

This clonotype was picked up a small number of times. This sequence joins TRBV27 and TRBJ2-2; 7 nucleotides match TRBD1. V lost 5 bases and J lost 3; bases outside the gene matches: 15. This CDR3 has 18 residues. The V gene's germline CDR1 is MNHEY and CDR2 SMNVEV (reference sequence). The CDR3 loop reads CASSSRTGTAADTGELFF. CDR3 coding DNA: TGTGCCAGCAGTAGTCGAACCGGGACAGCCGCGGACACCGGGGAGCTGTTTTTT.

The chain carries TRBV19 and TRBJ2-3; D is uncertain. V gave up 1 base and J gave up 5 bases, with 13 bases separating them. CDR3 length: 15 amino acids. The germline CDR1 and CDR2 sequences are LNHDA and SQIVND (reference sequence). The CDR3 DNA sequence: TGTGCCAGTAGTATAGGCCCCGGCTCCGGAGATACGCAGTATTTT. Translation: CASSIGPGSGDTQYF.